These 29 T cell receptor beta chains were all obtained from the same sample, sequenced in a study of T cells after yellow fever vaccination. Using its own MiXCR run on the 5' RACE reads, TCRdb lists one record per CDR3 protein. The sample includes 29,000 or so distinct CDR3 sequences, about 5% of them seen just once. Specimen: CD8+ T cells sorted from PBMCs, collected 10 days after the yellow fever booster vaccination. Receptor source: a young man who received the YFV17D yellow fever vaccine.

This clonotype came up many times. This chain connects TRBV7-8 to TRBJ2-1, with 8 positions matching TRBD2. This CDR3 has 15 residues. Germline loops: CDR1 SGHVS, CDR2 FQNEAQ. V lost 5 bases and J lost 3; bases outside the gene matches: 6. In nucleotides, the CDR3 is TGTGCCAGCAGCCCAAGCGGGAGCAACTACAATGAGCAGTTCTTC. Its protein is CASSPSGSNYNEQFF.

The table lists this clonotype with many counts. The rearrangement uses TRBV6-5 and TRBJ2-7; 11 nucleotides agree with TRBD2. Trimming at V came to 2 bases and at J to 7 bases, leaving 19 bases not matched to a gene. CDR3 length equals 19 residues. CDR1 and CDR2 from the germline V gene are MNHEY and SVGAGI. CDR3 residues: CASSYALRGVAGGPGEQYF. In nucleotides, the CDR3 is TGTGCCAGCAGTTACGCCCTTAGGGGGGTAGCGGGAGGGCCGGGGGAGCAGTACTTC.

This clonotype was detected ten times or more. This chain uses TRBV20-1 with TRBJ2-7; D gene uncertain. Trimming removed 3 bases at V and 0 bases at J, with 12 bases between. This CDR3 has 14 amino acids. Germline CDR1 reads DFQATT; CDR2 reads SNEGSKA (reference sequence). The CDR3 coding sequence is TGCAGTGCTAGTTCAGATCCTAGCTCCTACGAGCAGTACTTC. Amino acids: CSASSDPSSYEQYF.

Here the CDR3 reads CSVDTLGTSIDEQFF. CDR3 DNA: TGCAGCGTTGACACCTTGGGGACTAGCATCGACGAGCAGTTCTTC. J is TRBJ2-1 and V is TRBV29-1; 9 bases map to TRBD2. After removal of 3 bases from V and 10 bases from J, the junction contained 13 bases not matched to a gene. Per germline, CDR1 SQVTM and CDR2 ANQGSEA. The CDR3 is 15 residues long.

This clonotype was picked up many times. The V gene is TRBV7-2, the J gene TRBJ2-5; 12 positions agree with TRBD2. J lost 4 bases, V lost 0 bases, and 9 bases had no gene match. The CDR3 extends over 18 amino acids. From germline, CDR1 is SGHTA and CDR2 FQGNSA. The chain's CDR3 is CASSLAGSQLAGGETQYF. In DNA, the CDR3 is TGTGCCAGCAGCTTAGCAGGGTCCCAACTAGCGGGAGGAGAGACCCAGTACTTC.

The chain uses TRBV27 and TRBJ2-7; D unresolved. V was shortened by 6 bases and J by 1 base, with 10 bases between the two germline ends. The V gene's germline CDR1 is MNHEY and CDR2 SMNVEV (reference sequence). This CDR3 is 13 amino acids long. CDR3 sequence (DNA): TGTGCCAGCAGCCTCGAGCGATCCTACGAGCAGTACTTC. It translates to CASSLERSYEQYF.

At least ten counts were recorded for this clonotype. The V call is TRBV3-1, the J call TRBJ2-5; no reliable D call. Germline V gene data show CDR1 as LGHDT and CDR2 as YNNKEL (reference sequence). V lost 0 bases and J lost 9, with 11 bases in between. The CDR3 covers 13 residues. The CDR3 DNA reads TGTGCCAGCAGCCAAGAATTTCGTGAGGCCCAGTACTTC. This sequence encodes CASSQEFREAQYF.

This clonotype was picked up many times. The gene calls are TRBV30 and TRBJ2-1; a possible D gene is TRBD2 (5 bases). The CDR3 has 15 residues. Trimming stripped 4 bases from V and 4 bases from J, with 17 bases between. Germline-derived CDR1 and CDR2 are GTSNPN and SVGIG (reference sequence). The CDR3 nucleotides read TGTGCCTGGAACATCGCCGGGGAGTGGTACAATGAGCAGTTCTTC. This encodes CAWNIAGEWYNEQFF.

This clonotype was counted ten times or more. The chain joins TRBV6-5 to TRBJ2-7; D unresolved. V was trimmed by 0 bases and J by 7 bases, leaving 19 bases between them. Germline lookup yields CDR1 MNHEY and CDR2 SVGAGI. The length of the CDR3 is 16 residues. CDR3 in amino acids: CASSYSSQLPSWEQYF. DNA of the CDR3: TGTGCCAGCAGTTACTCGAGCCAGCTCCCTTCCTGGGAGCAGTACTTC.

The CDR3 here is CASSQDIRGPFGEQYF. DNA of the CDR3: TGTGCCAGCAGCCAAGACATCCGGGGGCCGTTCGGCGAGCAGTACTTC. V usage is TRBV3-1 and J usage is TRBJ2-7, with D possibly called TRBD1 or TRBD2 (6 bases each). Trimming removed 0 bases at V and 6 bases at J, with 18 bases between. Per germline, CDR1 LGHDT and CDR2 YNNKEL (reference sequence). The CDR3 spans 16 residues.

This clonotype was seen at least ten times. V gene TRBV27 combines with J gene TRBJ1-6; maybe TRBD1 (5 bases). CDR1 is MNHEY and CDR2 is SMNVEV in the germline V gene (reference sequence). V lost 5 bases and J 16 bases, leaving 15 bases between the germline ends. CDR3 length: 12 residues. CDR3 amino acids: CASSLRDGSLHF. CDR3 nucleotides: TGTGCCAGCAGTCTACGGGACGGCTCACTCCACTTT.

This clonotype was found many times. V is TRBV5-4 and J is TRBJ2-1, with 8 bases fitting TRBD1. The trim removed 4 bases at V and 4 bases at J, leaving 10 bases unmatched. CDR1 SGHNT and CDR2 YYREEE come from the germline V gene (reference sequence). The CDR3 covers 16 residues. The CDR3 DNA reads TGTGCCAGCAGCCCGGAACGGACAGGGTGGTACAATGAGCAGTTCTTC. Encoded protein: CASSPERTGWYNEQFF.

There are many counts of this clonotype. CDR3 in DNA: TGTGCCAGCAGCGTAATCGCGGGACCCGCAGATACGCAGTATTTT. This encodes CASSVIAGPADTQYF. The chain carries TRBV9 and TRBJ2-3, with a possible D match to TRBD2 (6 bases). CDR3 length: 15 amino acids. V lost 1 base to trimming and J lost 4 bases, with 13 bases between them. In germline, CDR1 is SGDLS, CDR2 YYNGEE.

This clonotype was seen many times. This chain connects TRBV27 to TRBJ2-3, with D unclear. Between the trimmed V and J ends, which lost 5 bases and 2 bases, there was a span of 11 bases. The CDR3 has 14 residues. CDR1 is MNHEY, CDR2 SMNVEV, per germline (reference sequence). The CDR3 DNA reads as TGTGCCAGCAGTCTTAGATTTGTCACAGATACGCAGTATTTT. Protein: CASSLRFVTDTQYF.

This clonotype was recorded many times. The chain uses TRBV12-3 or TRBV12-4 and TRBJ1-1; D gene uncertain. The V end was cut by 0 bases, the J end by 1 base, with 6 bases between. The CDR3 totals 14 residues. The CDR3: CASSLAGANTEAFF. The CDR3 nucleotides are TGTGCCAGCAGTTTAGCGGGTGCGAACACTGAAGCTTTCTTT.

For this clonotype: This sequence may be a read error, since a much larger clone differs from it by one base. This rearrangement joins TRBV5-1 to TRBJ2-2; D gene ambiguous. The CDR3 runs 12 residues. Germline V gene data show CDR1 as SGHRS and CDR2 as YFSETQ. With 6 bases removed from V and 6 bases from J, the gap between germline ends came to 9 bases. DNA for the CDR3: TGCGCCAGCACCTTACCACCCGGGGAGCTGTTTTTT. Translation: CASTLPPGELFF.

Ten or more counts support this clonotype. CDR3 nucleotides: TGTGCCAGCACCGAATCCCACGACGAGCAGTACTTC. It translates to CASTESHDEQYF. The rearrangement links TRBV7-9 to TRBJ2-7; D unresolved. The CDR3 is 12 residues long. V gave up 7 bases and J gave up 5 bases, with 12 bases separating them. The germline V gene has CDR1 SEHNR and CDR2 FQNEAQ (reference sequence).

This clonotype was seen many times. V gene TRBV5-5 combines with J gene TRBJ2-3; either TRBD1 or TRBD2 may fit D (5 bases each). The germline CDR1 and CDR2 sequences are SGHKS and YYEKEE (reference sequence). This CDR3 region has 16 residues. Trimming left V 0 bases short and J 4 bases short, with 15 bases between. The CDR3 bases are TGTGCCAGCAGCTTGGGCCGGGGCATGGCCTCAGATACGCAGTATTTT. It specifies CASSLGRGMASDTQYF.

This clonotype has at least ten counts. V usage is TRBV5-6 and J usage is TRBJ2-7, with a possible D match to TRBD2 (5 bases). The ends were cut back, 4 bases at V and 1 base at J, with 6 bases in the middle. CDR1 is SGHDT, CDR2 YYEEEE, per germline. The CDR3 sequence is 12 residues long. CDR3 DNA: TGTGCCAGCAGCCGGGAATCCTACGAGCAGTACTTC. This sequence encodes CASSRESYEQYF.

Only a few counts were recorded for this clonotype. This chain joins TRBV6-6 and TRBJ2-3; D possibly matches TRBD1 or TRBD2 (5 bases each). This CDR3 comprises 12 residues. Germline CDR1 MNHNY, CDR2 SVGAGI (reference sequence). V lost 9 bases, J lost 4 bases, and 11 bases lay in between. The CDR3 DNA is TGTGCCAGTGAGGGGACCTCAGATACGCAGTATTTT. This gives the protein CASEGTSDTQYF.

V gene TRBV29-1 combines with J gene TRBJ2-5, with 7 bases identical to TRBD1. V lost 5 bases to trimming and J lost 5 bases; unmatched junction nucleotides: 5. Germline CDR1 SQVTM, CDR2 ANQGSEA. The CDR3 is made up of 12 amino acids. The chain's CDR3 is CSVSDRAETQYF. The CDR3 nucleotides are TGCAGCGTTTCTGACAGGGCTGAGACCCAGTACTTC.

This clonotype was picked up many times. The chain employs TRBV5-1 and TRBJ2-2; 11 bases are shared with TRBD2. Trimming cost V 3 bases and J 5 bases; bases outside gene matches: 3. The CDR3 has 15 amino acids. CDR1 SGHRS and CDR2 YFSETQ come from the germline V gene. CDR3 bases: TGCGCCAGCAGCTCTACTAGCGGGAGTACCGGGGAGCTGTTTTTT. Its translation: CASSSTSGSTGELFF.

There are many counts of this clonotype. CDR3 region: CASSLRLAGAVEQFF. CDR3 DNA: TGTGCCAGCAGCTTACGGCTAGCGGGAGCGGTTGAGCAGTTCTTC. V usage is TRBV7-2 and J usage is TRBJ2-1, with TRBD2 matching 10 bases. With 2 bases clipped from V and 9 bases from J, the junction kept 7 bases outside the gene matches. This CDR3 spans 15 amino acids. CDR1 is SGHTA, CDR2 FQGNSA, per germline.

This clonotype was counted at least ten times. The chain uses TRBV18 and TRBJ2-7; D gene ambiguous. Trimming pared 6 bases from V and 5 bases from J, leaving 11 bases between. The CDR3 totals 12 residues. Germline V gives CDR1 KGHSH, CDR2 LQKENI. CDR3 in amino acids: CASSPPGDEQYF. CDR3 coding DNA: TGTGCCAGCTCGCCCCCTGGGGACGAGCAGTACTTC.

Many counts were recorded for this clonotype. This sequence joins TRBV5-6 and TRBJ2-5, with a tentative D call TRBD2 (5 bases). The CDR3 consists of 16 residues. Germline V gene sequence: CDR1 SGHDT, CDR2 YYEEEE. V lost 4 bases and J 6 bases, leaving 22 bases between the germline ends. The CDR3 DNA sequence: TGTGCCAGCAGCCGGATCGACACTAGTGTCCCAAAGACCCAGTACTTC. Its protein product is CASSRIDTSVPKTQYF.

In this sample, this clonotype turned up many times. J is TRBJ2-2 and V is TRBV13, with D uncertain. Germline V gene sequence: CDR1 PRHDT, CDR2 FYEKMQ (reference sequence). The CDR3 length is 14 residues. The V end was cut by 6 bases, the J end by 0 bases, with 8 bases between. CDR3 sequence reads: CASSTYANTGELFF. The CDR3 DNA is TGTGCCAGCAGTACCTACGCGAACACCGGGGAGCTGTTTTTT.

This clonotype came up a few times. The V gene is TRBV7-2, the J gene TRBJ2-1, with 11 positions matching TRBD2. V dropped 5 bases and J dropped 2; count of bases not matched to a gene: 5. There are 16 residues in the CDR3. From germline, CDR1 is SGHTA and CDR2 FQGNSA. The CDR3 DNA reads TGTGCCAGCAGCCTGGGGACTAGCGGCCCCTACAATGAGCAGTTCTTC. Translation gives CASSLGTSGPYNEQFF. The whole variable domain, filled in from reference TRBV7-2 and TRBJ2-1, reads GAGVSQSPSNKVTEKGKDVELRCDPISGHTALYWYRQSLGQGLEFLIYFQGNSAPDKSGLPSDRFSAERTGGSVSTLTIQRTQQEDSAVYLCASSLGTSGPYNEQFFGPGTRLTVL.

The table lists this clonotype with many counts. V is TRBV11-1 and J is TRBJ2-1, with 11 bases fitting TRBD2. CDR3 length: 17 amino acids. J was trimmed by 7 bases and V by 3 bases; bases with no gene match: 11. CDR1 and CDR2 from the germline V gene are SGHAT and FQDESV (reference sequence). The CDR3 protein is CASSFRRLAGTRNEQFF. CDR3 in DNA: TGTGCCAGCAGCTTTCGGAGACTAGCGGGGACCAGAAATGAGCAGTTCTTC.

This clonotype was seen ten or more times. The genes are TRBV9 and TRBJ2-1; D remains unclear. This CDR3 region has 16 residues. The germline V gene encodes CDR1 SGDLS and CDR2 YYNGEE. V was pared by 0 bases and J by 0 bases, with 10 bases between. CDR3 sequence reads: CASSVARRPSYNEQFF. CDR3 DNA: TGTGCCAGCAGCGTAGCTCGGCGGCCCTCCTACAATGAGCAGTTCTTC.